This entry lists 6 T cell receptor beta chains sequenced from one sample in a study of CD8+ T cells in alopecia areata. cDNA prepared by RNA extraction and subsequent reverse transcription served as the template for sequencing. The table came from immunoSEQ multiplex PCR; TCRdb's copy has only in-frame clones and leaves some out. The table records about 150,000 clones, 50% to 65% of them present only once. Sequenced here: CD8+ T cells sorted from blood, sampled at week 0. Receptor source: a human donor with alopecia areata.

This clone is a singleton in its sample. The chain links TRBV9 to TRBJ2-7; D possibly matches TRBD1 or TRBD2 (5 bases each). Per the germline V gene, CDR1 is SGDLS and CDR2 is YYNGEE. V lost 0 bases, J lost 4 bases, and 11 bases lay in between. This CDR3 is 14 amino acids long. The CDR3 DNA is TGTGCCAGCAGCGTAGGAGGGACCAGATACGAGCAGTACTTC. Its protein product is CASSVGGTRYEQYF.

The chain carries TRBV30 and TRBJ1-1, with a tentative D call TRBD1 (5 bases). Trimming took off 0 bases at V and 8 bases at J, with 10 bases between the two ends. Germline CDR1 and CDR2: GTSNPN and SVGIG (reference sequence). The CDR3 length is 12 residues. The CDR3 spells CAWSVRQWEAFF. In nucleotides, the CDR3 is TGTGCCTGGAGTGTAAGACAGTGGGAAGCTTTCTTT. Supplemented by reference TRBV30 and TRBJ1-1, the full variable domain reads SQTIHQWPATLVQPVGSPLSLECTVEGTSNPNLYWYRQAAGRGLQLLFYSVGIGQISSEVPQNLSASRPQDRQFILSSKKLLLSDSGFYLCAWSVRQWEAFFGQGTRLTVV.

This clone came up a few times. The chain has TRBV30 and TRBJ2-7; 9 bases are a match to TRBD1. The germline CDR1 and CDR2 sequences are GTSNPN and SVGIG (reference sequence). Germline trimming cut 4 bases from V and 5 bases from J; bases unmatched to any gene: 6. This CDR3 is built from 13 residues. CDR3 loop: CAWTQDRGHEQYF. The CDR3 coding sequence is TGTGCCTGGACTCAGGACAGGGGCCACGAGCAGTACTTC.

This clone was detected a few times. The J gene is TRBJ2-4, the V gene TRBV28, with 8 bases lining up with TRBD2. The V gene's germline CDR1 is MDHEN and CDR2 SYDVKM. The V and J ends lost 5 bases and 2 bases, in that order; junction bases with no gene match: 11. This CDR3 is built from 17 residues. The CDR3 reads CASSPYRTGGTKNIQYF. In DNA form, the CDR3 reads TGTGCCAGCAGTCCCTACAGGACGGGGGGGACCAAAAACATTCAGTACTTC. Combining the CDR3 with reference TRBV28 and TRBJ2-4 gives the whole variable domain DVKVTQSSRYLVKRTGEKVFLECVQDMDHENMFWYRQDPGLGLRLIYFSYDVKMKEKGDIPEGYSVSREKKERFSLILESASTNQTSMYLCASSPYRTGGTKNIQYFGAGTRLSVL.

The rearrangement links TRBV30 to TRBJ1-5; D unclear. The CDR3 spans 13 residues. V was cut by 1 base and J by 4 bases, with 8 bases left in between. Germline loops: CDR1 GTSNPN, CDR2 SVGIG (reference sequence). The CDR3 DNA sequence: TGTGCCTGGAGTGAGACCCAGAATCAGCCCCAGCATTTT. It codes for CAWSETQNQPQHF.

The chain uses TRBV7-2 and TRBJ2-7; tentative D call: TRBD2 (7 bases). The V and J ends lost 5 bases and 0 bases respectively, with 11 bases between them. The CDR3 is made up of 14 amino acids. CDR1 and CDR2 (germline): SGHTA, FQGNSA. The CDR3 protein is CASSRGAASYEQYF. CDR3 nucleotide sequence: TGTGCCAGCAGCCGGGGGGCCGCCTCCTACGAGCAGTACTTC.